One T cell receptor (beta chain) is described in this entry. Per the study methods: Researchers report that nucleated cell counts were estimated from reference gene primer amplification. The repertoire was sequenced with immunoSEQ multiplex PCR; TCRdb's copy has only in-frame clones and lacks some. The V and J calls and clone size are taken from that table; D and trimming were inferred from the DNA. The sample lists more than 85,000 clones, over 75% occurring once. This specimen comes from a study of blood T cell repertoires in COVID-19. Study in general: Donors in the United States, Italy and Spain gave samples during acute or convalescent COVID-19. T cells, B-cell-depleted T cells, or PBMCs provided the cDNA or gDNA that served as material.

The CDR3 spans 14 residues. V lost 1 base and J 5 bases, leaving 9 bases between the germline ends. Germline V gene data show CDR1 as LGHDT and CDR2 as YNNKEL (reference sequence). This clonotype was sampled from a human donor in a cohort sampled during active COVID-19. Specimen: peripheral blood. This chain links TRBV3-1 (or the pseudogene TRBV3-2) with TRBJ2-1; D perhaps matches TRBD1 (6 bases). Here the CDR3 DNA reads TGTGCCAGCAGCCAAGGTTACAGGGACAATGAGCAGTTCTTC. This codes for CASSQGYRDNEQFF.